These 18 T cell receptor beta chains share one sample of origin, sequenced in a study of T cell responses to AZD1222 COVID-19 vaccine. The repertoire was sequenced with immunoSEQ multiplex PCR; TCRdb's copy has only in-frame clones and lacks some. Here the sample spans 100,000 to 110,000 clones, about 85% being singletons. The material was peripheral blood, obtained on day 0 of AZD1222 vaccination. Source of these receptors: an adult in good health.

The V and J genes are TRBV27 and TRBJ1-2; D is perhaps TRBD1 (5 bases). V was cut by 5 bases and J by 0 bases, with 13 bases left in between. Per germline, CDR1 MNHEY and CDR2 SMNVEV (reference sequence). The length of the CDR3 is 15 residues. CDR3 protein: CASSARGGPNYGYTF. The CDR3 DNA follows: TGTGCCAGCAGTGCAAGGGGCGGCCCTAACTATGGCTACACCTTC.

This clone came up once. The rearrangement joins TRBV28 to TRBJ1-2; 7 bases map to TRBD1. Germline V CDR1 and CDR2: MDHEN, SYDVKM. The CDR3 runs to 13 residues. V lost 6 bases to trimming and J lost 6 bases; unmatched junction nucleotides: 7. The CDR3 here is CASSLGRGHGYTF. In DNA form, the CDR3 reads TGTGCCAGCAGCCTAGGTAGGGGGCATGGCTACACCTTC.

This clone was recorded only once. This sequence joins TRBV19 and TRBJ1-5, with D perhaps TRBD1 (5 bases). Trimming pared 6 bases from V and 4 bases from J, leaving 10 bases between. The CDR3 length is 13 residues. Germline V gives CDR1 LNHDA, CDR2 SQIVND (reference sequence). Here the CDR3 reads CASSRQINQPQHF. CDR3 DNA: TGTGCCAGTAGCCGACAGATAAATCAGCCCCAGCATTTT.

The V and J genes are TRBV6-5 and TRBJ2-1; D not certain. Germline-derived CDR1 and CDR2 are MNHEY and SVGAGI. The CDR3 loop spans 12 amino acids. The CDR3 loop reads CEKFSSYNEQFF. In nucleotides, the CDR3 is TGTGAGAAGTTTAGTTCCTACAATGAGCAGTTCTTC.

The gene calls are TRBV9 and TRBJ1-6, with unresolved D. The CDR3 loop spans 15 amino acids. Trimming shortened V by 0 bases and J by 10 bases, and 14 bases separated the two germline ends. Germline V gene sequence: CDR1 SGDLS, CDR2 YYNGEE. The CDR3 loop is CASSVGDGPRSPLHF. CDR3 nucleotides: TGTGCCAGCAGCGTAGGGGATGGTCCTCGGTCACCCCTCCACTTT.

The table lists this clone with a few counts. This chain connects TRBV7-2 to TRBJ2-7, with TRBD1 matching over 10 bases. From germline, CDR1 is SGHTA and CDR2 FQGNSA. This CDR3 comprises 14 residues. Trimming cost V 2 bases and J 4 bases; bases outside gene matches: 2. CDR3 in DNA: TGTGCCAGCAGCTTATGGGACAGGGGATACGAGCAGTACTTC. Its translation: CASSLWDRGYEQYF.

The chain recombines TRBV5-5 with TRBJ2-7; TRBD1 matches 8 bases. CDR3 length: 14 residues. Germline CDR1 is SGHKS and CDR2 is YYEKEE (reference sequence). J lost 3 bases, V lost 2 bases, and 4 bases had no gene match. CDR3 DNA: TGTGCCAGCAGCTTACAGGGGGGAGACTACGAGCAGTACTTC. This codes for CASSLQGGDYEQYF.

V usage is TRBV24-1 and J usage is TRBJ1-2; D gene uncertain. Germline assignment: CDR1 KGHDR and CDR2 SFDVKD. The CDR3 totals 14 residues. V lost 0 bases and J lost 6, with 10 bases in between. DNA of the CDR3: TGTGCCACCAGTGATTTGACCAGGTCTCATGGCTACACCTTC. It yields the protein CATSDLTRSHGYTF.

CDR3 sequence (DNA): TGTGCCAGCAGCTTCTCCTTAACAGATTACAATGAGCAGTTCTTC. Translating gives CASSFSLTDYNEQFF. This rearrangement joins TRBV5-5 to TRBJ2-1; no clear D. This CDR3 comprises 15 residues. V was clipped by 2 bases and J by 4 bases, with 13 bases between them. Germline loops: CDR1 SGHKS, CDR2 YYEKEE (reference sequence). The entire variable domain, with the rest obtained from reference TRBV5-5 and TRBJ2-1, is as follows: DAGVTQSPTHLIKTRGQQVTLRCSPISGHKSVSWYQQVLGQGPQFIFQYYEKEERGRGNFPDRFSARQFPNYSSELNVNALLLGDSALYLCASSFSLTDYNEQFFGPGTRLTVL.

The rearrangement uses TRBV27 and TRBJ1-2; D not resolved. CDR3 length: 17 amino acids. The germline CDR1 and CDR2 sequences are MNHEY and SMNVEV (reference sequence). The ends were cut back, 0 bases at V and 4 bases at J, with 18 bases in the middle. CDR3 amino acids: CASSLSPRVGLGYGYTF. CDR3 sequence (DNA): TGTGCCAGCAGTTTATCTCCCCGGGTAGGCTTGGGCTATGGCTACACCTTC.

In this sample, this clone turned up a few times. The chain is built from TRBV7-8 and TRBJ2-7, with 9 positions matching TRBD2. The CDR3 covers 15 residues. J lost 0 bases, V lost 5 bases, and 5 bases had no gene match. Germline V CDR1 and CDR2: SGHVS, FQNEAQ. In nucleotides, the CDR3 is TGTGCCAGCAGCCTGCGGGAGGGAGTCTCCTACGAGCAGTACTTC. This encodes CASSLREGVSYEQYF.

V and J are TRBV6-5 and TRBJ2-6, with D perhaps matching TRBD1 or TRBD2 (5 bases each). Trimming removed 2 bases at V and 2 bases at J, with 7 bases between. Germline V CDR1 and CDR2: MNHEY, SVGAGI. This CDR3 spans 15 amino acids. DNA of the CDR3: TGTGCCAGCAGTTACGAGGGGACTGGGGCCAACGTCCTGACTTTC. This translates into CASSYEGTGANVLTF.

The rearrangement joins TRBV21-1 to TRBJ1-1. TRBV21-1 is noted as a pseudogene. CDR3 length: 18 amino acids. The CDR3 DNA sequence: TGTGCCAGCAGCAAAGATCTGGGGGTGCAGAAGTCGACCACTGAAGCTTTCTTT. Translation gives CASSKDLGVQKSTTEAFF.

The CDR3 DNA is TGTGCCAGCAGTCTGAGACCGGGAGACTATGGCTACACCTTC. Its translation is CASSLRPGDYGYTF. The V call is TRBV27, the J call TRBJ1-2; D uncertain. The V end was cut by 5 bases, the J end by 3 bases, with 13 bases between. This CDR3 is 14 amino acids long. Looked up from germline, CDR1 is MNHEY and CDR2 is SMNVEV (reference sequence).

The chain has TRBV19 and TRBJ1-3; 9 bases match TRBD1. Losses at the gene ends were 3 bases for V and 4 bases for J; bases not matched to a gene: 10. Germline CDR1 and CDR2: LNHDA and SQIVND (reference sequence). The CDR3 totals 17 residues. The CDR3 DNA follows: TGTGCCAGTAGTATTGGGACAGGGAGTTCGTTGGGAAACACCATATATTTT. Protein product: CASSIGTGSSLGNTIYF.

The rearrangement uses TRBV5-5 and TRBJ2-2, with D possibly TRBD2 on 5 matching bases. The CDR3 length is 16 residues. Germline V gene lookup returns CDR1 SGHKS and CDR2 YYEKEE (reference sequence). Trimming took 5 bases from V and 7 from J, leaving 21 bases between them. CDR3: CASRIIRGLRIGELFF. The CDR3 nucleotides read TGTGCCAGCAGGATTATCCGGGGATTGCGGATCGGGGAGCTGTTTTTT.

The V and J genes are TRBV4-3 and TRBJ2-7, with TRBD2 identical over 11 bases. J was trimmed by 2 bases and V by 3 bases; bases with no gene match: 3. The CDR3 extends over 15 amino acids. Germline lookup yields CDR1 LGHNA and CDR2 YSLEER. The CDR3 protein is CASSQLAGGAYEQYF. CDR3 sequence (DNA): TGCGCCAGCAGCCAGTTAGCGGGAGGGGCCTACGAGCAGTACTTC.

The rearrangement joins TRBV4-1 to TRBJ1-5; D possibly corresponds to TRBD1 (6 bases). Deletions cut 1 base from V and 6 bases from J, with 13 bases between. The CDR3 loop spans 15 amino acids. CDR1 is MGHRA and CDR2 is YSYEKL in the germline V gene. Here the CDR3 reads CASSQGRGLFQPQHF. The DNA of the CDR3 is TGCGCCAGCAGCCAAGGCAGGGGTCTGTTTCAGCCCCAGCATTTT.